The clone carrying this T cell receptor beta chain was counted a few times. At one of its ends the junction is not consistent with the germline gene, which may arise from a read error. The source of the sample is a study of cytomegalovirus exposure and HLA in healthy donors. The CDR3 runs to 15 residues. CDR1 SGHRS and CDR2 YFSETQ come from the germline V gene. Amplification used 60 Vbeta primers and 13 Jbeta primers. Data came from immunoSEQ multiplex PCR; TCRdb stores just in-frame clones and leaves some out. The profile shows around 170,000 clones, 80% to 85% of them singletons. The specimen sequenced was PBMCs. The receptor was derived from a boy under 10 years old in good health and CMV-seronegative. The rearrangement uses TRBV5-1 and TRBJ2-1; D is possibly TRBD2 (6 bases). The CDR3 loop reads CASSSTSTSNNEQFF. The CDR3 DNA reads TGCGCCAGCAGCTCTACTAGCACCTCCAACAATGAGCAGTTCTTC.